A selection of T cell receptor beta chains follows, all from one sample in a study of T cell responses to AZD1222 COVID-19 vaccine. Measured with immunoSEQ multiplex PCR; TCRdb has only the in-frame clones, and not every one. The sample records 150,000 to 200,000 clones, around 87% being singletons. The starting material was peripheral blood, obtained on day 0 of MenACWY control vaccination. These receptors were obtained from an adult in good health. The CDR3 runs from the conserved cysteine through the conserved F or W. The D gene is left open where the match is weak. Clone size is stated in some rows and not others, as once, few, many or a class when expanded.

13,TRBJ2-5,NA,NA,TRBV7-6,TGTGCCAGCAGCGCCAGGCCCCAAGAGACCCAGTACTTC,CASSARPQETQYF
11,TRBJ1-1,NA,NA,TRBV2,TGTGCCAGCAGTGTCAAAACTGAAGCTTTCTTT,CASSVKTEAFF
12,TRBJ2-7,NA,NA,TRBV29-1,TGCAGCGACGCGGGGAGGAACTACGAGCAGTACTTC,CSDAGRNYEQYF
15,TRBJ2-3,NA,NA,TRBV3-1/TRBV3-2,TGTGCCAGCAGCCAAGATTTGAGGAGAACAGATACGCAGTATTTT,CASSQDLRRTDTQYF
15,TRBJ2-5,NA,NA,TRBV6-5,TGTGCCAGCAGTTACGGAGGGGGGTGGGGAGAGACCCAGTACTTC,CASSYGGGWGETQYF
15,TRBJ1-1,TRBD1,NA,TRBV29-1,TGCAGCGTTGACCGCAGGGGGTCAATTGGGACTGAAGCTTTCTTT,CSVDRRGSIGTEAFF
16,TRBJ2-7,TRBD2,NA,TRBV7-9,TGTGCCAGCAGCTTGGTGACTAGCGGGAACATCTACGAGCAGTACTTC,CASSLVTSGNIYEQYF
11,TRBJ2-2,NA,NA,TRBV2,TGTGCCAGCAAGGAAACCGGGGAGCTGTTTTTT,CASKETGELFF
13,TRBJ1-1,NA,NA,TRBV28,TGTGCCAGCACCTCGGGGTGGGACACTGAAGCTTTCTTT,CASTSGWDTEAFF
21,TRBJ2-7,TRBD2,once,TRBV5-1,TGCGCCAGCAGCTCCTACTCAGCCACACGGACTAGCGGGAGGGCACTCTACGAGCAGTACTTC,CASSSYSATRTSGRALYEQYF
17,TRBJ1-6,TRBD1,few,TRBV4-2,TGTGCCAGCAGCCAAGAGCAGGGGGCAGCTCGGGGTTCACCCCTCCACTTT,CASSQEQGAARGSPLHF
12,TRBJ1-2,NA,NA,TRBV30,TGTGCCTGGACAGGGGTGGGCTATGGCTACACCTTC,CAWTGVGYGYTF
16,TRBJ1-2,NA,NA,TRBV7-2,TGTGCCAGCAGCTTAGCGTTCAGGGGATCTAACTATGGCTACACCTTC,CASSLAFRGSNYGYTF
12,TRBJ2-7,NA,NA,TRBV5-4,TGTGCCAGCAGGGGGGGCGACCGCGAGCAGTACTTC,CASRGGDREQYF
14,TRBJ1-2,TRBD1,NA,TRBV2,TGTGCCAGCGCCCAGGGGACAGCTGGGAGAGGCTACACCTTC,CASAQGTAGRGYTF
13,TRBJ1-6,NA,NA,TRBV29-1,TGCAGCGTGAGACTCCAGGAGAATTCACCCCTCCACTTT,CSVRLQENSPLHF
12,TRBJ2-2,NA,NA,TRBV5-1,TGCGCCAGCAGCTTGGTTGGCGGGGAGCTGTTTTTT,CASSLVGGELFF
15,TRBJ1-6,NA,NA,TRBV4-1,TGCGCCAGCAGCCAAGCGACGGACGGCAATTCACCCCTCCACTTT,CASSQATDGNSPLHF
16,TRBJ2-2,TRBD1,NA,TRBV5-4,TGTGCCAGCAGCCCGGCGGGGACAGGGATTACCGGGGAGCTGTTTTTT,CASSPAGTGITGELFF
14,TRBJ2-7,NA,few,TRBV27,TGTGCCAGCAGTCCCTCCCTGGGGCCCTACGAGCAGTACTTC,CASSPSLGPYEQYF
16,TRBJ2-1,NA,NA,TRBV5-1,TGCGCCAGCAGCTTGGCCGTGGGAACGGGATACAATGAGCAGTTCTTC,CASSLAVGTGYNEQFF
13,TRBJ2-1,NA,NA,TRBV6-4,TGTGCCAGCAGTGAAGCCAGCGAGGATGAGCAGTTCTTC,CASSEASEDEQFF
14,TRBJ2-2,NA,NA,TRBV6-6,TGTGCCAGCACCCAATTACAGGGTTCCGGGGAGCTGTTTTTT,CASTQLQGSGELFF
14,TRBJ2-7,NA,NA,TRBV9,TGTGCCAGCAGCGTAACAGGAGGTCCCTACGAGCAGTACTTC,CASSVTGGPYEQYF
15,TRBJ2-7,TRBD2,few,TRBV7-9,TGTGCCAGCAGCTTATCGGCGGGAGTCCACGGCGAGCAGTACTTC,CASSLSAGVHGEQYF
15,TRBJ2-3,TRBD1,NA,TRBV19,TGTGCCAGTAGTAAGGGACAGGCCCGCACAGATACGCAGTATTTT,CASSKGQARTDTQYF
16,TRBJ1-3,NA,NA,TRBV9,TGTGCCAGCAGCGTTAGCGGACAGAACTCTGGAAACACCATATATTTT,CASSVSGQNSGNTIYF
15,TRBJ1-3,NA,NA,TRBV6-5,TGTGCCAGCACAACAGGGCCACTAATTGGAAACACCATATATTTT,CASTTGPLIGNTIYF
16,TRBJ1-2,TRBD1,NA,TRBV5-1,TGCGCCAGCAGTGACAGGGGGCTAGGGCCTCTCTCTGGCTACACCTTC,CASSDRGLGPLSGYTF
13,TRBJ1-1,NA,NA,TRBV4-1,TGCGCCAGCAGCCAAGAACTAGTCACTGAAGCTTTCTTT,CASSQELVTEAFF
14,TRBJ1-2,NA,NA,TRBV7-6,TGTGCCAGCAGCCGACTAGACCGGGACTATGGCTACACCTTC,CASSRLDRDYGYTF
14,TRBJ1-2,TRBD1,NA,TRBV5-6,TGTGCCAGCAGCTTGGGACAGGGGGACTATGGCTACACCTTC,CASSLGQGDYGYTF
12,TRBJ2-7,NA,NA,TRBV7-2,TGTGCCAGCGTTGGGGGCGGCCACGAGCAGTACTTC,CASVGGGHEQYF
14,TRBJ1-1,NA,NA,TRBV9,TGTGCCAGCAGCGTCGGAGTCATGAACACTGAAGCTTTCTTT,CASSVGVMNTEAFF
13,TRBJ1-1,NA,NA,TRBV28,TGTGCCAGTAACGGCGGGGGAAAAGCTGAAGCTTTCTTT,CASNGGGKAEAFF
17,TRBJ2-3,TRBD1,NA,TRBV7-2,TGTGCCAGCAGCTTAGGAAGGGGGCCACCAGGGACAGATACGCAGTATTTT,CASSLGRGPPGTDTQYF
19,TRBJ2-6,NA,few,TRBV24-1,TGTGCCACCAGTGATTCTACCACCGGGCCAAGCTCTGGGGCCAACGTCCTGACTTTC,CATSDSTTGPSSGANVLTF
15,TRBJ2-4,NA,NA,TRBV29-1,TGCAGCGTTGAAGATTTTGGCAGCGCCGGAAACATTCAGTACTTC,CSVEDFGSAGNIQYF
15,TRBJ2-4,NA,NA,TRBV27,TGTGCCAGCAGTCCGCCGGGGCCAGGGTTAACCATTCAGTACTTC,CASSPPGPGLTIQYF
13,TRBJ2-6,NA,NA,TRBV5-1,TGCGCCAGCAGCTTGGTGGGCCCCAACGTCCTGACTTTC,CASSLVGPNVLTF
13,TRBJ1-2,NA,once,TRBV18,TGTGCCAGCTCGCCTGATGGGGGAAATGGCTACACCTTC,CASSPDGGNGYTF
15,TRBJ2-2,NA,NA,TRBV28,TGTGCCAGCAGTTTATCTTTTGGACCCAACGGGGAGCTGTTTTTT,CASSLSFGPNGELFF